Below are 16 T cell receptor beta chains sequenced from a single sample in a study of T cell responses to AZD1222 COVID-19 vaccine. Here immunoSEQ multiplex PCR was the method, and the copy in TCRdb shows in-frame clones only, minus some. This table has under 150,000 clones, 90% appearing once. The material sequenced was peripheral blood, taken on day 0 of AZD1222 vaccination. The receptors shown here come from an adult in good health.

The chain links TRBV19 to TRBJ1-2; tentative D call: TRBD1 (6 bases). The V end lost 6 bases, the J end lost 7 bases, and 12 bases lay between the germline ends. Germline V gene sequence: CDR1 LNHDA, CDR2 SQIVND (reference sequence). The CDR3 is made up of 12 amino acids. CDR3 nucleotides: TGTGCCAGTAGGGGGGACATTCCTGGCTACACCTTC. It translates to CASRGDIPGYTF.

This clone was seen a few times. This chain joins TRBV6-1 and TRBJ2-1, with D possibly being TRBD2 (6 bases). The ends were cut back, 1 base at V and 10 bases at J, with 17 bases in the middle. The CDR3 has 15 residues. Looked up from germline, CDR1 is MNHNS and CDR2 is SASEGT. The CDR3 region has the DNA TGTGCCAGCAGTGAAGAGGGATCGGGAGCTGGGGAGCAGTTCTTC. Protein product: CASSEEGSGAGEQFF.

The chain couples TRBV20-1 to TRBJ2-3; 8 bases agree with TRBD2. V was clipped by 3 bases and J by 3 bases; unmatched bases: 8. Germline CDR1 is DFQATT and CDR2 is SNEGSKA (reference sequence). The CDR3 contains 15 residues. The CDR3 region has the DNA TGCAGTGCTAGTCGTCGGGAGGGCCAGACAGATACGCAGTATTTT. Amino acids: CSASRREGQTDTQYF.

This clone was recorded once. This chain joins TRBV29-1 and TRBJ2-3; 8 nucleotides align to TRBD1. The V gene end was trimmed by 4 bases and the J gene end by 3 bases; junction bases not matched to a gene: 0. Looked up from germline, CDR1 is SQVTM and CDR2 is ANQGSEA. The CDR3 consists of 12 residues. This CDR3 reads CSVGTGTDTQYF. DNA for the CDR3: TGCAGCGTTGGGACAGGGACAGATACGCAGTATTTT.

J is TRBJ1-5 and V is TRBV15, with unresolved D. The CDR3 sequence is 14 residues long. From germline, CDR1 is LNHNV and CDR2 YYDKDF (reference sequence). V was cut by 0 bases and J by 10 bases, with 13 bases left in between. CDR3 DNA sequence: TGTGCCACCAGCAGAGATAGTCGGGAGCTCCCCCAGCATTTT. This gives the protein CATSRDSRELPQHF.

The chain recombines TRBV6-1 with TRBJ1-1; no clear D. The CDR3 is made up of 14 amino acids. Trimming took 2 bases from V and 2 from J, leaving 9 bases between them. The V gene's germline CDR1 is MNHNS and CDR2 SASEGT. CDR3 residues: CASSEWTENTEAFF. The CDR3 DNA sequence: TGTGCCAGCAGTGAATGGACGGAAAACACTGAAGCTTTCTTT.

The CDR3 nucleotides are TGTGCCAGCAGCTTAGGTGTTGGGCGGGAGATTTACACTGAAGCTTTCTTT. Its translation is CASSLGVGREIYTEAFF. The chain employs TRBV7-2 and TRBJ1-1; the D is unclear. CDR3 size: 17 residues. Trimming cost V 1 base and J 3 bases, with 18 bases left between them. The germline CDR1 and CDR2 sequences are SGHTA and FQGNSA.

CDR3 sequence (DNA): TGTGCCAGCAGCAAGTTGAGCACCGGGGAGCTGTTTTTT. Translated, it gives CASSKLSTGELFF. This sequence joins TRBV3-1 (or the pseudogene TRBV3-2) and TRBJ2-2, with D hard to call. The CDR3 loop spans 13 amino acids. Germline V gene data show CDR1 as LGHDT and CDR2 as YNNKEL (reference sequence). V was shortened by 5 bases and J by 4 bases, with 8 bases between the two germline ends.

The genes are TRBV4-1 and TRBJ2-1, with 9 positions matching TRBD2. This CDR3 comprises 16 residues. V was clipped by 3 bases and J by 4 bases; unmatched bases: 7. The V gene's germline CDR1 is MGHRA and CDR2 YSYEKL. CDR3 sequence (DNA): TGCGCCAGCAGCCACCGAATAGCGGGGGATTACAATGAGCAGTTCTTC. This encodes CASSHRIAGDYNEQFF.

The V and J genes are TRBV15 and TRBJ1-2; D may be TRBD1 (6 bases). CDR3 length equals 15 residues. In germline, CDR1 is LNHNV, CDR2 YYDKDF (reference sequence). The V gene lost 3 bases and the J gene lost 4 bases, with 15 bases spanning the gap. This chain's CDR3 is CATSRKRTDFYGYTF. CDR3 nucleotides: TGTGCCACCAGCAGGAAGCGGACAGACTTCTATGGCTACACCTTC. Combining the CDR3 with reference TRBV15 and TRBJ1-2 gives the whole variable domain DAMVIQNPRYQVTQFGKPVTLSCSQTLNHNVMYWYQQKSSQAPKLLFHYYDKDFNNEADTPDNFQSRRPNTSFCFLDIRSPGLGDTAMYLCATSRKRTDFYGYTFGSGTRLTVV.

This chain joins TRBV7-2 and TRBJ1-3; 7 nucleotides align to TRBD1. V lost 0 bases, J lost 0 bases, and 5 bases stayed unmatched. CDR1 is SGHTA and CDR2 is FQGNSA in the germline V gene. The CDR3 is 17 amino acids. CDR3 sequence: CASSLAPGQSSGNTIYF. DNA for the CDR3: TGTGCCAGCAGCTTAGCGCCGGGACAGAGCTCTGGAAACACCATATATTTT.

The chain carries TRBV7-3 and TRBJ2-3; D is possibly TRBD1 (6 bases). Germline CDR1 reads SGHTA; CDR2 reads FQGTGA. The CDR3 loop spans 15 amino acids. Between the trimmed V and J ends, which lost 5 bases and 0 bases, there was a span of 12 bases. The CDR3 nucleotides read TGTGCCAGCAGCGCCCGGACAGCCAGCACAGATACGCAGTATTTT. Its protein product is CASSARTASTDTQYF.

The chain combines TRBV7-9 with TRBJ2-7; 7 bases fit TRBD2. J was trimmed by 12 bases and V by 1 base; bases with no gene match: 15. The CDR3 has 15 residues. Per germline, CDR1 SEHNR and CDR2 FQNEAQ (reference sequence). The CDR3 reads CASSLDAGDYELSYF. The CDR3 nucleotides are TGTGCCAGCAGCTTAGATGCTGGGGACTACGAGCTTTCGTACTTC.

This rearrangement joins TRBV10-3 to TRBJ1-6; the match to TRBD1 covers 7 bases. The CDR3 totals 18 residues. V shed 1 base, J shed 7 bases, and the junction held 13 bases outside the gene matches. Germline loops: CDR1 ENHRY, CDR2 SYGVKD. CDR3 in DNA: TGTGCCATCAGTGAGTGGGGGCGCTCGACAGGGTCCAATTCACCCCTCCACTTT. It is translated as CAISEWGRSTGSNSPLHF.

This sequence joins TRBV27 and TRBJ1-1, with 8 positions matching TRBD1. Germline values: CDR1 MNHEY, CDR2 SMNVEV (reference sequence). This CDR3 has 13 residues. After removal of 7 bases from V and 12 bases from J, the junction contained 13 bases not matched to a gene. The CDR3 coding sequence is TGTGCCAGCATCCAGGACGGACAGGGTAGGACTTTCTTT. This codes for CASIQDGQGRTFF.

The rearrangement joins TRBV12-3 or TRBV12-4 to TRBJ2-1; no definite D call. CDR3 size: 13 residues. V was cut by 0 bases and J by 3 bases, with 3 bases left in between. CDR3 amino acids: CASSLAFYNEQFF. The CDR3 DNA is TGTGCCAGCAGTTTAGCGTTCTACAATGAGCAGTTCTTC.